Detailed here is one TCR beta chain. Its target is unknown. Only one base separates this from a far larger clonotype, so it likely reflects a read error. Different DNA sequences within this sample yield the same CDR3. Using immunoSEQ multiplex PCR, the repertoire was profiled, and TCRdb retains in-frame clones only, with some absent. The table lists hundreds of clones, less than 30% of them singletons. The sample comes from a study of T cells in narcolepsy. Study findings and constraints: Reportedly, autoreactive clonotypes were serially detected in patients' blood but not controls'.

Looked up from germline, CDR1 is SGHAT and CDR2 is FQNNGV. V was pared by 8 bases and J by 4 bases, with 17 bases between. The CDR3 totals 14 residues. V usage is TRBV11-2 and J usage is TRBJ2-5, with no clear D. This TCR was sampled from a human donor with narcolepsy. The sample was cultured CD4+ T cells from cerebrospinal fluid. CDR3 region: CASGPGQWGETQYF. The CDR3 DNA follows: TGTGCCAGCGGGCCGGGCCAATGGGGAGAGACCCAGTACTTC.